This T cell receptor beta chain derives from a study of spatial heterogeneity in lung cancer. Overall study context: There were some 76 donors, all of them untreated patients with early-stage non-small cell lung cancer.

This clonotype has more than one count but fewer than ten. Documented time point: blood at routine non-recurrence follow-up after resection. Whole RNA came from tumor, nontumor lung or frozen PBMC and was sequenced without being sorted. This CDR3 spans 15 amino acids. With V trimmed by 6 bases and J by 3 bases, 5 bases remained unmatched. The presence of a unique molecular identifier marked each TCR cDNA molecule. TCRdb re-derived calls from the 5' RACE reads in MiXCR, one entry per CDR3 protein. Seen here are around 98,000 distinct CDR3 sequences, approximately 19% observed once, and the top ten hold 20% to 25%.

The receptor was isolated from a male donor with early-stage non-small cell lung cancer. The J gene is TRBJ1-6, the V gene TRBV12-3 or TRBV12-4; 7 bases line up with TRBD1. The source was PBMCs, collected at follow-up. The CDR3 is CASRTTGIYNSPLHF. The CDR3 DNA reads as TGTGCCAGCAGGACGACAGGGATCTATAATTCACCCCTCCACTTT.